Below, 32 T cell receptor beta chains from the same sample are listed, as sequenced in a study of shared clonotypes between healthy human individuals (dated by TCRdb to 2020 to 2021). Receptors were amplified or captured by the immunoSEQ multiplex PCR assay. In its TCRdb copy, this immuneACCESS table keeps in-frame sequences only and misses some clones. Where compared with another copy, unresolved V genes explain less than half of these, and the others have no known cause. The sample profile shows just over 2,000,000 clones; about 95% of them were found once. About 1.1% of the sample lies in the top ten. CD8 naive samples consisted of CD45RO-negative cells that were positively selected for CCR7, yielding a CD45RA+CCR7+ population without TemRA cells. Sequencing input: naive CD8+ T cells sorted from blood. The cell subset or site label, read with the paper, signifies: CD45RA+CCR7+. The receptors were gathered from a man younger than 35 in good health.

V gene TRBV13 combines with J gene TRBJ1-1, with D possibly being TRBD1 (6 bases). CDR1 and CDR2 (germline): PRHDT, FYEKMQ (reference sequence). The CDR3 consists of 13 residues. V lost 7 bases, J lost 4 bases, and 13 bases lay in between. The CDR3 DNA sequence: TGTGCCAGCACCCAGGGGAGTGGCACTGAAGCTTTCTTT. Protein: CASTQGSGTEAFF.

The chain employs TRBV5-1 and TRBJ2-7; the match to TRBD2 covers 9 bases. Germline V gene sequence: CDR1 SGHRS, CDR2 YFSETQ. This CDR3 is 15 amino acids long. The J segment lost 3 bases and the V segment lost 4 bases, leaving 8 bases of the junction unmatched. The CDR3 region has the DNA TGCGCCAGCAGCGGTAGCGCGGGGGGGTTCTACGAGCAGTACTTC. Its translation is CASSGSAGGFYEQYF.

The chain is built from TRBV27 and TRBJ1-1; D remains unclear. This CDR3 comprises 15 residues. The ends were cut back, 4 bases at V and 0 bases at J, with 12 bases in the middle. CDR1 and CDR2 (germline): MNHEY, SMNVEV (reference sequence). CDR3 sequence reads: CASSSRWGMNTEAFF. The CDR3 DNA sequence: TGTGCCAGCAGTTCACGGTGGGGAATGAACACTGAAGCTTTCTTT.

This chain joins TRBV30 and TRBJ2-5; D possibly matches TRBD1 or TRBD2 (5 bases each). V lost 1 base and J lost 5, with 20 bases in between. The CDR3 totals 16 residues. Germline lookup yields CDR1 GTSNPN and CDR2 SVGIG (reference sequence). The chain's CDR3 is CAWSGTGQEEVETQYF. The CDR3 nucleotides are TGTGCCTGGAGTGGAACAGGTCAGGAGGAGGTCGAGACCCAGTACTTC.

The chain recombines TRBV30 with TRBJ2-1; D may be TRBD2 (6 bases). This CDR3 has 15 amino acids. The germline V and J ends were trimmed by 0 bases and 1 base, with 10 bases remaining between them. Germline CDR1 is GTSNPN and CDR2 is SVGIG (reference sequence). CDR3 residues: CAWSVGDWSYNEQFF. The CDR3, as DNA: TGTGCCTGGAGTGTAGGGGACTGGTCCTACAATGAGCAGTTCTTC.

The chain joins TRBV29-1 to TRBJ2-3, with D unclear. The V end was cut by 2 bases, the J end by 5 bases, with 14 bases between. CDR1 is SQVTM, CDR2 ANQGSEA, per germline. There are 14 residues in the CDR3. The CDR3 DNA reads as TGCAGCGTTGAACTTACCAGATTCGGAGATACGCAGTATTTT. Encoded protein: CSVELTRFGDTQYF.

The DNA for the CDR3 is TGCGCCAGCAGCCCCGGCAGAGGCACAGATACGCAGTATTTT. This gives the protein CASSPGRGTDTQYF. The chain links TRBV5-1 to TRBJ2-3, with D hard to call. Germline loops: CDR1 SGHRS, CDR2 YFSETQ. This CDR3 comprises 14 residues. Trimming stripped 4 bases from V and 1 base from J, with 10 bases between.

The chain combines TRBV6-5 with TRBJ1-2; D perhaps matches TRBD1 (6 bases). This CDR3 region has 15 residues. The V and J ends lost 2 bases and 5 bases respectively, with 15 bases between them. CDR1 and CDR2 (germline): MNHEY, SVGAGI. In nucleotides, the CDR3 is TGTGCCAGCAGTTACGAGGGGGGGGTCCCTTATGGCTACACCTTC. Its protein product is CASSYEGGVPYGYTF.

J is TRBJ2-1 and V is TRBV6-1, with 7 positions matching TRBD2. The CDR3 contains 16 residues. The germline gives CDR1 MNHNS, CDR2 SASEGT. J lost 7 bases, V lost 3 bases, and 12 bases had no gene match. The DNA for the CDR3 is TGTGCCAGCAGTGATTTGGGGGAGGGAATAGTAAATGAGCAGTTCTTC. It yields the protein CASSDLGEGIVNEQFF.

The chain couples TRBV7-9 to TRBJ1-1; no reliable D call. The length of the CDR3 is 15 residues. Germline V gene data show CDR1 as SEHNR and CDR2 as FQNEAQ (reference sequence). V lost 2 bases and J lost 2, with 12 bases in between. The CDR3, as DNA: TGTGCCAGCAGCTTAAGATTCGTCTTAAACACTGAAGCTTTCTTT. Encoded protein: CASSLRFVLNTEAFF. The full variable domain, completed using reference TRBV7-9 and TRBJ1-1, is DTGVSQNPRHKITKRGQNVTFRCDPISEHNRLYWYRQTLGQGPEFLTYFQNEAQLEKSRLLSDRFSAERPKGSFSTLEIQRTEQGDSAMYLCASSLRFVLNTEAFFGQGTRLTVV.

The genes are TRBV27 and TRBJ2-1; the match to TRBD1 covers 7 bases. Germline CDR1 reads MNHEY; CDR2 reads SMNVEV (reference sequence). The J segment lost 2 bases and the V segment lost 3 bases, leaving 10 bases of the junction unmatched. CDR3 size: 17 residues. CDR3 amino acids: CASSFSFEGATYNEQFF. The DNA of the CDR3 is TGTGCCAGCAGTTTCTCCTTTGAGGGGGCCACCTACAATGAGCAGTTCTTC.

The V gene is TRBV14, the J gene TRBJ2-5, with TRBD2 matching over 10 bases. Germline CDR1 is SGHDN and CDR2 is FVKESK. Germline trimming cut 5 bases from V and 5 bases from J; bases unmatched to any gene: 11. The CDR3 is 16 residues long. CDR3 sequence reads: CASSWTLLAGTETQYF. CDR3 DNA sequence: TGTGCCAGCAGCTGGACCCTACTAGCGGGGACCGAGACCCAGTACTTC.

The V gene is TRBV5-1, the J gene TRBJ2-1; 7 nucleotides align to TRBD1. The J segment lost 3 bases and the V segment lost 3 bases, leaving 12 bases of the junction unmatched. This CDR3 comprises 17 residues. CDR1 is SGHRS and CDR2 is YFSETQ in the germline V gene. The DNA for the CDR3 is TGCGCCAGCAGCTCCATCATATCGGGACAGAGCTACAATGAGCAGTTCTTC. It encodes CASSSIISGQSYNEQFF.

The gene calls are TRBV5-1 and TRBJ1-4, with D possibly TRBD1 on 6 matching bases. Trimming shortened V by 4 bases and J by 2 bases, and 9 bases separated the two germline ends. The CDR3 runs 14 residues. Germline V gene lookup returns CDR1 SGHRS and CDR2 YFSETQ. The CDR3: CASSPQGTNEKLFF. DNA of the CDR3: TGCGCCAGCAGCCCCCAGGGGACTAATGAAAAACTGTTTTTT.

This clone was seen a single time. V gene TRBV7-9 combines with J gene TRBJ2-1, with 8 bases lining up with TRBD2. V lost 3 bases and J lost 10; bases outside the gene matches: 11. Germline CDR1 SEHNR, CDR2 FQNEAQ (reference sequence). This CDR3 spans 15 amino acids. CDR3 amino acids: CASSFLAGGFEEQFF. The CDR3 DNA follows: TGTGCCAGCAGCTTTTTGGCGGGAGGATTTGAGGAGCAGTTCTTC.

The chain couples TRBV27 to TRBJ2-3; D call uncertain. Germline CDR1 is MNHEY and CDR2 is SMNVEV (reference sequence). The germline V and J ends were trimmed by 1 base and 1 base, with 3 bases remaining between them. The CDR3 consists of 13 residues. The chain's CDR3 is CASSLFGTDTQYF. The CDR3 DNA sequence: TGTGCCAGCAGTTTATTCGGCACAGATACGCAGTATTTT.

The count of this clone is one. This sequence joins TRBV27 and TRBJ1-5; D not certain. The CDR3 has 14 amino acids. Germline V gene data show CDR1 as MNHEY and CDR2 as SMNVEV (reference sequence). V was clipped by 6 bases and J by 4 bases, with 13 bases between them. The CDR3 sequence: CASSRTGVNQPQHF. The CDR3 DNA is TGTGCCAGCAGCCGGACCGGGGTGAATCAGCCCCAGCATTTT.

J is TRBJ2-5 and V is TRBV7-2; tentative D call: TRBD1 (6 bases). Trimming removed 4 bases at V and 1 base at J, with 13 bases between. The germline V gene has CDR1 SGHTA and CDR2 FQGNSA. The CDR3 is made up of 15 amino acids. CDR3 coding DNA: TGTGCCAGCAGCTACCCACAGGGTTCCCAAGAGACCCAGTACTTC. Its protein product is CASSYPQGSQETQYF. Combining the CDR3 with reference TRBV7-2 and TRBJ2-5 gives the whole variable domain GAGVSQSPSNKVTEKGKDVELRCDPISGHTALYWYRQSLGQGLEFLIYFQGNSAPDKSGLPSDRFSAERTGGSVSTLTIQRTQQEDSAVYLCASSYPQGSQETQYFGPGTRLLVL.

This chain uses TRBV25-1 with TRBJ2-7, with TRBD2 as a possible D gene (5 bases). Germline V gene lookup returns CDR1 MGHDK and CDR2 SYGVNS. V was trimmed by 3 bases and J by 7 bases, leaving 13 bases between them. The CDR3 is made up of 13 amino acids. The CDR3 DNA is TGTGCCAGCAGTGAGATCCACCCGGGGGAGCAGTACTTC. Protein sequence: CASSEIHPGEQYF.

This chain connects TRBV27 to TRBJ2-7; 8 nucleotides align to TRBD2. This CDR3 is 16 amino acids long. V was clipped by 0 bases and J by 1 base; unmatched bases: 5. Germline lookup yields CDR1 MNHEY and CDR2 SMNVEV (reference sequence). The CDR3 spells CASSLSAGTRSYEQYF. CDR3 bases: TGTGCCAGCAGTTTATCCGCCGGGACTAGGTCCTACGAGCAGTACTTC.

The chain has TRBV7-9 and TRBJ2-5; 13 bases match TRBD2. Germline V gives CDR1 SEHNR, CDR2 FQNEAQ (reference sequence). The J segment lost 0 bases and the V segment lost 5 bases, leaving 6 bases of the junction unmatched. This CDR3 spans 17 amino acids. The CDR3 spells CASSPRTSGGYQETQYF. The CDR3 DNA is TGTGCCAGCAGCCCCCGGACTAGCGGGGGATACCAAGAGACCCAGTACTTC.

A single count supports this clone. This chain joins TRBV6-5 and TRBJ2-7; TRBD1 aligns across 9 bases. The germline gives CDR1 MNHEY, CDR2 SVGAGI. V was pared by 2 bases and J by 5 bases, with 7 bases of the junction left unmatched. There are 15 residues in the CDR3. CDR3 loop: CASSYGTGTGNEQYF. The CDR3 region has the DNA TGTGCCAGCAGTTACGGGACAGGGACTGGCAACGAGCAGTACTTC.

This chain links TRBV27 with TRBJ2-2, with D tentatively TRBD1 or TRBD2 (5 bases each). Looked up from germline, CDR1 is MNHEY and CDR2 is SMNVEV (reference sequence). This CDR3 comprises 18 residues. Between the trimmed V and J ends, which lost 5 bases and 4 bases, there was a span of 23 bases. The CDR3 DNA follows: TGTGCCAGCAGTCTTTTAAGGGTTCTTGGGGACGTCACCGGGGAGCTGTTTTTT. It yields the protein CASSLLRVLGDVTGELFF.

V and J are TRBV10-3 and TRBJ2-3; the D gene could be TRBD1 or TRBD2 (5 bases each). Deletions cut 3 bases from V and 2 bases from J, with 9 bases between. This CDR3 has 14 amino acids. Germline V gives CDR1 ENHRY, CDR2 SYGVKD. CDR3 protein: CAISDPGTTDTQYF. The CDR3 nucleotides read TGTGCCATCAGTGATCCAGGGACCACAGATACGCAGTATTTT.

The rearrangement joins TRBV6-1 to TRBJ2-7; 7 bases align to TRBD2. CDR1 is MNHNS and CDR2 is SASEGT in the germline V gene. V gave up 2 bases and J gave up 2 bases; unmatched junction bases: 6. The CDR3 totals 15 residues. The CDR3 nucleotides are TGTGCCAGCAGTGAAACAGCGGGGCTCACCTACGAGCAGTACTTC. Its translation is CASSETAGLTYEQYF.

The rearrangement uses TRBV27 and TRBJ1-4; D perhaps matches TRBD1 (5 bases). Germline lookup yields CDR1 MNHEY and CDR2 SMNVEV (reference sequence). V was trimmed by 2 bases and J by 5 bases, leaving 12 bases between them. The CDR3 runs 15 residues. CDR3 sequence: CASSLGRGINEKLFF. CDR3 bases: TGTGCCAGCAGTTTAGGGCGGGGGATCAATGAAAAACTGTTTTTT.

The rearrangement joins TRBV4-2 to TRBJ1-5; D remains unclear. CDR1 and CDR2 (germline): LGHNA, YNFKEQ. CDR3 length: 16 amino acids. V was cut by 0 bases and J by 1 base, with 10 bases left in between. CDR3 DNA sequence: TGTGCCAGCAGCCAAGATTCGGTGGGGAGCAATCAGCCCCAGCATTTT. Translating it yields CASSQDSVGSNQPQHF.

The chain is built from TRBV7-2 and TRBJ1-5; D possibly corresponds to TRBD1 (5 bases). Germline assignment: CDR1 SGHTA and CDR2 FQGNSA. V was pared by 1 base and J by 1 base, with 5 bases between. The CDR3 is made up of 14 amino acids. CDR3 protein: CASSLGQSNQPQHF. In DNA, the CDR3 is TGTGCCAGCAGCTTAGGACAGAGCAATCAGCCCCAGCATTTT.

CDR3 sequence: CASSQGTGFSSEQYF. For the CDR3, the DNA is TGCGCCAGCAGCCAAGGAACTGGGTTTTCGAGCGAGCAGTACTTC. The chain couples TRBV4-1 to TRBJ2-7; D is undetermined. The CDR3 covers 15 residues. CDR1 is MGHRA and CDR2 is YSYEKL in the germline V gene. The ends were cut back, 1 base at V and 6 bases at J, with 16 bases in the middle.

This clone was detected a few times. V usage is TRBV9 and J usage is TRBJ2-1, with D tentatively TRBD1 (5 bases). CDR3 length: 15 amino acids. Germline lookup yields CDR1 SGDLS and CDR2 YYNGEE. Trimming stripped 1 base from V and 2 bases from J, with 10 bases between. CDR3 in amino acids: CASSVTGSPYNEQFF. CDR3 in DNA: TGTGCCAGCAGCGTAACAGGTTCCCCCTACAATGAGCAGTTCTTC.

CDR3 DNA sequence: TGTGCCAGTAGTATTGGCCAGCGGTTAGGCTACACCTTC. It specifies CASSIGQRLGYTF. The rearrangement links TRBV19 to TRBJ1-2; the D is unclear. The length of the CDR3 is 13 residues. Trimming took 3 bases from V and 8 from J, leaving 13 bases between them. The V gene's germline CDR1 is LNHDA and CDR2 SQIVND (reference sequence).

The V gene is TRBV2, the J gene TRBJ2-3; a weak D match, TRBD1 (6 bases). Deletions cut 10 bases from V and 1 base from J, with 12 bases between. CDR3 size: 13 residues. The germline gives CDR1 SNHLY, CDR2 FYNNEI. CDR3 nucleotides: TGTGCCACCGCCGAGGGGGGCACAGATACGCAGTATTTT. It specifies CATAEGGTDTQYF.